The clone carrying this T cell receptor beta chain was observed many times. Its target is unknown. The data originate from a study of regulatory T cells in long-lasting Graves disease. Study-wide results and caveats: There were preferences for TRBV28, TRBJ1-2 and TRBJ2-5 in persistent disease.

CDR1 and CDR2 (germline): SQVTM, ANQGSEA. The CDR3 has 14 amino acids. V shed 4 bases and J 7 bases; nucleotides not matched to a gene: 9. Time point specified: newly diagnosed GD, antithyroid drugs for less than 3 months. Isolated PBMC RNA provided the starting material for the TCR library. Criteria from the American Thyroid Association guidelines were applied to diagnose Graves' disease. Construction of TCR beta libraries relied on iRepertoire HTBI primers and on Arm-PCR targeting CDR3 regions. Via MiXCR, TCRdb re-called the multiplex PCR reads, giving one row per CDR3 protein. The data contain 550,000 to 600,000 distinct CDR3 sequences, roughly a sixth of them seen just once; the ten biggest clones take up 9.5% to 15%. The same data also contributed to another study, on T cells in Graves' hyperthyroidism and ophthalmopathy. That paper states: The TCR CDR3 was amplified in a first-round RT-PCR using the HTBI primer set.

The receptor comes from a man between 18 and 29 years old with Graves disease. The source material was peripheral blood mononuclear cells (PBMCs), sampled at new diagnosis, from a patient treated with antithyroid drugs. This chain links TRBV29-1 with TRBJ2-7; TRBD1 agrees at 11 bases. CDR3 region: CSVVGWTGGQEQYF. The CDR3 nucleotides read TGCAGCGTTGTAGGGTGGACAGGGGGCCAAGAGCAGTACTTC.